Below are 16 T cell receptor beta chains sequenced from a single sample in a study of HIV-infected children after antiretroviral therapy interruption. Unique molecular identifiers were included in an RNA-based 3' RACE TCR library. From the 3' RACE reads, TCRdb called clonotypes with MiXCR, one entry per CDR3 protein. This table has about 40,000 distinct CDR3 sequences, approximately 6.1% appearing once. The treatment is: PENTA 11 planned treatment interruption arm or continuous ART arm. The sequenced sample was CD45RA+ CD4+ T cells from PBMCs, pooled from several time points, obtained from a donor given antiretroviral therapy, either interrupted or continuous. Subset specified: naive CD4+ CD45RA+ CD45RO- T cells. The receptor source for this set is a pool of human donors with HIV.

This clonotype was counted at least ten times. The CDR3 region is CASSLDLTPSTDTQYF. CDR3 DNA: TGTGCCAGCAGCCTGGATCTGACCCCTAGCACAGATACGCAGTATTTT. The chain joins TRBV5-4 to TRBJ2-3; unclear D gene. V was shortened by 4 bases and J by 0 bases, with 15 bases between the two germline ends. Germline-derived CDR1 and CDR2 are SGHNT and YYREEE (reference sequence). The CDR3 spans 16 residues.

This clonotype was counted only a few times. The J gene is TRBJ2-6, the V gene TRBV29-1; a possible D gene is TRBD2 (5 bases). Trimming took off 2 bases at V and 3 bases at J, with 8 bases between the two ends. The CDR3 consists of 14 residues. Germline-derived CDR1 and CDR2 are SQVTM and ANQGSEA. CDR3 nucleotide sequence: TGCAGCGTTGAATCCGGGATTGGGGCCAACGTCCTGACTTTC. Its protein is CSVESGIGANVLTF. Based on the CDR3 plus reference TRBV29-1 and TRBJ2-6, the full variable domain is SAVISQKPSRDICQRGTSLTIQCQVDSQVTMMFWYRQQPGQSLTLIATANQGSEATYESGFVIDKFPISRPNLTFSTLTVSNMSPEDSSIYLCSVESGIGANVLTFGAGSRLTVL.

This clonotype was seen repeatedly, ten times or more. The chain couples TRBV28 to TRBJ1-1; possible D gene TRBD1, 6 bases. The CDR3 sequence is 16 residues long. The V gene lost 4 bases and the J gene lost 1 base, with 16 bases spanning the gap. Germline V gene sequence: CDR1 MDHEN, CDR2 SYDVKM. The CDR3 nucleotides are TGTGCCAGCAGTTCCCCGGCCGGAGGGGGGAACACTGAAGCTTTCTTT. Amino acid sequence: CASSSPAGGGNTEAFF.

The CDR3 spells CASREAGTKNTEAFF. The CDR3, as DNA: TGTGCCAGCAGAGAAGCCGGGACAAAGAACACTGAAGCTTTCTTT. The chain carries TRBV12-3 or TRBV12-4 and TRBJ1-1, with D possibly matching TRBD1 (6 bases). The V end was cut by 6 bases, the J end by 1 base, with 15 bases between. CDR3 size: 15 residues.

This clonotype is labeled medium-sized. J is TRBJ2-7 and V is TRBV24-1, with 16 positions matching TRBD2. This CDR3 is built from 15 residues. With V trimmed by 3 bases and J by 5 bases, 0 bases remained unmatched. From germline, CDR1 is KGHDR and CDR2 SFDVKD. The CDR3 region is CATSDGTSGRDEQYF. The CDR3 DNA is TGTGCCACCAGTGATGGGACTAGCGGGAGGGACGAGCAGTACTTC.

The V and J genes are TRBV19 and TRBJ2-7; D not resolved. This CDR3 region has 14 residues. Germline CDR1 is LNHDA and CDR2 is SQIVND (reference sequence). Deletions cut 3 bases from V and 3 bases from J, with 12 bases between. The CDR3 protein is CASSISLGRYEQYF. The CDR3 DNA reads as TGTGCCAGTAGTATCTCTCTCGGACGCTACGAGCAGTACTTC.

This clonotype was detected a few times. At one of its ends the junction is not consistent with the germline gene, which may arise from a read error. The chain has TRBV16 and TRBJ2-2, with 12 bases lining up with TRBD1. CDR1 and CDR2 from the germline V gene are KGHSY and FQNENV. The CDR3 runs to 18 residues. The CDR3: CASSQEGQGARNTGQLYF. As DNA, the CDR3 is TGTGCCAGCAGCCAAGAGGGACAGGGGGCGCGGAACACCGGGCAGCTCTACTTT. The full variable domain, its missing parts supplied by reference TRBV16 and TRBJ2-2, is GEEVAQTPKHLVRGEGQKAKLYCAPIKGHSYVFWYQQVLKNEFKFLISFQNENVFDETGMPKERFSAKCLPNSPCSLEIQATKLEDSAVYFCASSQEGQGARNTGQLYFGEGSRLTVL.

This clonotype was found many times. A read error may produce the germline difference seen at one junction end. This rearrangement joins TRBV7-7 to TRBJ2-2; D remains unclear. The CDR3 has 12 amino acids. Germline CDR1 is SSHAT and CDR2 is FNYEAQ (reference sequence). CDR3 nucleotide sequence: TGTGCTAGCAGCCTAACCACCGGGGAGCTGTTTTTT. This sequence encodes CASSLTTGELFF. Complete variable domain (other parts from reference TRBV7-7 and TRBJ2-2): GAGVSQSPRYKVTKRGQDVTLRCDPISSHATLYWYQQALGQGPEFLTYFNYEAQPDKSGLPSDRFSAERPEGSISTLTIQRTEQRDSAMYRCASSLTTGELFFGEGSRLTVL.

This clonotype was seen repeatedly, ten times or more. This sequence joins TRBV2 and TRBJ1-5; no reliable D call. The CDR3 length is 14 residues. The germline V gene has CDR1 SNHLY and CDR2 FYNNEI. The V and J ends lost 3 bases and 2 bases respectively, with 8 bases between them. In DNA, the CDR3 is TGTGCCAGCAGTGAGAATGGTGGCAATCAGCCCCAGCATTTT. Amino acid sequence: CASSENGGNQPQHF.

This clonotype has more than one count but fewer than ten. As DNA, the CDR3 is TGTGCTAGTGGTTTGGCTCTTGGGACAGGACCCTACGAGCAGTACTTC. The encoded protein is CASGLALGTGPYEQYF. The chain has TRBV12-5 and TRBJ2-7, with 8 bases identical to TRBD1. The CDR3 length is 16 residues. The germline V gene encodes CDR1 LGHNT and CDR2 FRNRAP. The V and J ends lost 1 base and 2 bases, in that order; junction bases with no gene match: 7. The full variable domain, with the rest looked up from reference TRBV12-5 and TRBJ2-7, is DARVTQTPRHKVTEMGQEVTMRCQPILGHNTVFWYRQTMMQGLELLAYFRNRAPLDDSGMPKDRFSAEMPDATLATLKIQPSEPRDSAVYFCASGLALGTGPYEQYFGPGTRLTVT.

A few counts support this clonotype. V and J are TRBV18 and TRBJ2-2; 10 bases agree with TRBD2. V was clipped by 3 bases and J by 6 bases; unmatched bases: 4. The V gene's germline CDR1 is KGHSH and CDR2 LQKENI. The CDR3 runs 15 residues. CDR3: CASSPGLAASGELFF. CDR3 nucleotides: TGTGCCAGCTCACCTGGACTAGCGGCCTCCGGGGAGCTGTTTTTT.

This clonotype was seen many times. This chain joins TRBV15 and TRBJ2-5, with a possible D match to TRBD1 (6 bases). Looked up from germline, CDR1 is LNHNV and CDR2 is YYDKDF (reference sequence). CDR3 size: 13 residues. V dropped 2 bases and J dropped 4 bases, with 8 bases sitting between them. The CDR3 region is CATSRQGRETQYF. As DNA, the CDR3 is TGTGCCACCAGCAGACAGGGGCGAGAGACCCAGTACTTC.

This clonotype came up many times. The J gene is TRBJ2-3, the V gene TRBV6-5, with D possibly being TRBD1 (5 bases). This CDR3 is built from 14 residues. V lost 5 bases, J lost 2 bases, and 11 bases lay in between. CDR1 and CDR2 (germline): MNHEY, SVGAGI. The CDR3 sequence: CASSADRDTDTQYF. CDR3 nucleotide sequence: TGTGCCAGCAGTGCTGACAGAGACACAGATACGCAGTATTTT.

The chain couples TRBV6-1 to TRBJ1-2; D gene uncertain. The CDR3 runs 15 residues. Looked up from germline, CDR1 is MNHNS and CDR2 is SASEGT. Trimming cost V 6 bases and J 0 bases, with 14 bases left between them. The CDR3 DNA is TGTGCCAGCAGGCCCCATGGAGGGCCTAACTATGGCTACACCTTC. It yields the protein CASRPHGGPNYGYTF.

This clonotype was counted only a few times. The chain carries TRBV5-5 and TRBJ2-1; D assignment may be TRBD1 or TRBD2 (5 bases each). The CDR3 is 13 amino acids. V shed 2 bases and J shed 9 bases, with 12 bases lying between them. The germline V gene has CDR1 SGHKS and CDR2 YYEKEE (reference sequence). DNA for the CDR3: TGTGCCAGCAGCTTAGTGGGGGAAGCTGAGCAGTTCTTC. Residues: CASSLVGEAEQFF.

This clonotype was counted between two and nine times. The V gene is TRBV20-1, the J gene TRBJ2-1; a possible D gene is TRBD1 (6 bases). Trimming pared 5 bases from V and 12 bases from J, leaving 20 bases between. The CDR3 runs 13 residues. Germline V gives CDR1 DFQATT, CDR2 SNEGSKA (reference sequence). CDR3 region: CSAPGRQVHGQFF. CDR3 in DNA: TGCAGTGCTCCGGGGCGACAGGTCCATGGGCAGTTCTTC.